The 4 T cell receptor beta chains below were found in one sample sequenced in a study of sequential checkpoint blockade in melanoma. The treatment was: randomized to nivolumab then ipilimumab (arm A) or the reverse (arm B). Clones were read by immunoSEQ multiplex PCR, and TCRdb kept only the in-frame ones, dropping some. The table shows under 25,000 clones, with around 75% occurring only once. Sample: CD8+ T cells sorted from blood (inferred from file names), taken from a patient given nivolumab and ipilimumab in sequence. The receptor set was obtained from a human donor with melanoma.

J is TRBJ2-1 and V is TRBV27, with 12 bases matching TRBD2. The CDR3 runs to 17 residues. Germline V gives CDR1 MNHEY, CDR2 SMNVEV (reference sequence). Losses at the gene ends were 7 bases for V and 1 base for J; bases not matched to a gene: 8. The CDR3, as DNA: TGTGCCAGCATTGGGCTAGCGGGAGGGTATTCCTACAATGAGCAGTTCTTC. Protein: CASIGLAGGYSYNEQFF.

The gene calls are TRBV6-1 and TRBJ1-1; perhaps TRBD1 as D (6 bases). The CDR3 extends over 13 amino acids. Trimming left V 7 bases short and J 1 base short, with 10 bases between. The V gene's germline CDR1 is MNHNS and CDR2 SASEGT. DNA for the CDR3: TGTGCCAGCACCAGGACAGAGAACACTGAAGCTTTCTTT. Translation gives CASTRTENTEAFF.

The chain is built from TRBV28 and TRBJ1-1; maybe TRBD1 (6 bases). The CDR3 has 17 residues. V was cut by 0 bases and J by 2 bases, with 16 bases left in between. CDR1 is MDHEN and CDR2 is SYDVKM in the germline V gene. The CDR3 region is CASSLWSNRVGNTEAFF. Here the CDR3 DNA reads TGTGCCAGCAGTTTATGGTCGAACAGGGTGGGAAACACTGAAGCTTTCTTT.

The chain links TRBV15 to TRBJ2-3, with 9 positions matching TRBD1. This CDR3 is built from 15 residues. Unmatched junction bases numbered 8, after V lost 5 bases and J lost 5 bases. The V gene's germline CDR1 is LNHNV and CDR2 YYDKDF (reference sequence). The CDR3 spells CATSRDRDLGDTQYF. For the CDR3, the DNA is TGTGCCACCAGCCGGGACAGGGATTTGGGAGATACGCAGTATTTT.